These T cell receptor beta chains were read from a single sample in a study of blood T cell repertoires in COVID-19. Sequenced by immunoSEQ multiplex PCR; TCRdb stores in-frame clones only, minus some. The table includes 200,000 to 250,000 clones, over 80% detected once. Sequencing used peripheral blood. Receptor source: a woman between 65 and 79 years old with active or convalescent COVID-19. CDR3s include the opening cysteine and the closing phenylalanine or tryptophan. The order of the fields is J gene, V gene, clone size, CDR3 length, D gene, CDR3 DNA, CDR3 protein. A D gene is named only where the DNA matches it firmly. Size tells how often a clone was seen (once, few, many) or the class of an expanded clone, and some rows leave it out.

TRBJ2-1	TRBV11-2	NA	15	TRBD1	TGTGCCAGCAGCTTAGGAGGGACAGGGCTTCGAGAGCAGTTCTTC	CASSLGGTGLREQFF
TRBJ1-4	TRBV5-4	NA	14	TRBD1	TGTGCCAGCAGCCGGGACAGGGGTAATGAAAAACTGTTTTTT	CASSRDRGNEKLFF
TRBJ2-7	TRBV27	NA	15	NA	TGTGCCAGCAGTTTATTGTCAGAGCCCTCCGGGGAGCAGTACTTC	CASSLLSEPSGEQYF
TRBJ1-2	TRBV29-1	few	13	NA	TGCAGCGTTGAAGCAGGGGCTGCGAAGGGCTACACCTTC	CSVEAGAAKGYTF
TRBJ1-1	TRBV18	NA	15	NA	TGTGCCAGCTCATCCGACTTAAGCATGAACACTGAAGCTTTCTTT	CASSSDLSMNTEAFF
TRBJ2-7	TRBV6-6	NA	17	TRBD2	TGTGCCAGCACTCGGACTAGCGGGACGACGCTTTCCTACGAGCAGTACTTC	CASTRTSGTTLSYEQYF
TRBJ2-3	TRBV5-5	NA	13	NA	TGTGCCAGCAGCTCGGGTCAGACAGATACGCAGTATTTT	CASSSGQTDTQYF
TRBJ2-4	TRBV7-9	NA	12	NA	TGTGCCAGCAGCTTAGGGGGAGACATTCAGTACTTC	CASSLGGDIQYF
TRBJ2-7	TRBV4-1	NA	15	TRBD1	TGCGCCAGCAGTGAAGGGCAGGGGGCTCTCTACGAGCAGTACTTC	CASSEGQGALYEQYF
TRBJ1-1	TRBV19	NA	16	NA	TGTGCCAGTAGTATTATGTCAGGGTTTGCGAACACTGAAGCTTTCTTT	CASSIMSGFANTEAFF
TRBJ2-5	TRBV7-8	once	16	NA	TGTGCCAGCAGCTACCTGGGCGGGGAGTACCAAGAGACCCAGTACTTC	CASSYLGGEYQETQYF
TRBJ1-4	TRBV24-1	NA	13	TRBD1	TGTGCCACCAGAGGACAGGGGTGGGAAAAACTGTTTTTT	CATRGQGWEKLFF
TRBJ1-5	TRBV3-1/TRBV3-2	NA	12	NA	TGTGCCAGCAGCCAATATAATCAGCCCCAGCATTTT	CASSQYNQPQHF
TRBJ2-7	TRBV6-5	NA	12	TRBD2	TGTGCCAGCACCGACCCGGGGGGAGGGCAGTACTTC	CASTDPGGGQYF
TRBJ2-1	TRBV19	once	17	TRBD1	TGTGCCAGTAGTATCCCCTCGGCCAGGGGGATGCGCAATGAGCAGTTCTTC	CASSIPSARGMRNEQFF
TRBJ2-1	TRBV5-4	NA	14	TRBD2	TGTGCCAGCAGCGCTGGACTAGCGGGAGTCGAGCAGTTCTTC	CASSAGLAGVEQFF
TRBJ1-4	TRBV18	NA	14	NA	TGTGCCAGCTCACAGGACAGATATAATGAAAAACTGTTTTTT	CASSQDRYNEKLFF
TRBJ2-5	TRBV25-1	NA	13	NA	TGTGCCAGCAGAGGAGGACCATCGGAGACCCAGTACTTC	CASRGGPSETQYF
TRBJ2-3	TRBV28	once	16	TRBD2	TGTGCCAGCAGTCCCTTAGCGGGAGGGCCCCCAGATACGCAGTATTTT	CASSPLAGGPPDTQYF
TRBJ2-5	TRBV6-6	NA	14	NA	TGTGCCAGTAACGGTCAGGGGAGTGGAGAGACCCAGTACTTC	CASNGQGSGETQYF
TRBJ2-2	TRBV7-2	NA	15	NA	TGTGCCAGCAGCTTACCCGGGGGGCTACCCGGGGAGCTGTTTTTT	CASSLPGGLPGELFF
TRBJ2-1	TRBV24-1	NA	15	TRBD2	TGTGCCACCAGTGATTTGAGCCTAGCGGGAAATGAGCAGTTCTTC	CATSDLSLAGNEQFF
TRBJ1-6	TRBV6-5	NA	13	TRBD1	TGTGCCAGCATTGGGCAGGGGGGTTCACCCCTCCACTTT	CASIGQGGSPLHF
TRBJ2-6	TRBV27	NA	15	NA	TGTGCCAGCAGTCTTGGACAGTCTGGGGCCAACGTCCTGACTTTC	CASSLGQSGANVLTF
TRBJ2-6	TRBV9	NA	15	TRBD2	TGTGCCAGCAGCGCGACTAGCGCTGGGGCCAACGTCCTGACTTTC	CASSATSAGANVLTF
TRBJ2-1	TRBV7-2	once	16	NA	TGTGCCAGCAGCTTAGGTCCAGGTGTCTCCTACAATGAGCAGTTCTTC	CASSLGPGVSYNEQFF
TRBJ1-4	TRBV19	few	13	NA	TGTGCCAGTAGTCCTAATCAGACTAAAAAACTGTTTTTT	CASSPNQTKKLFF
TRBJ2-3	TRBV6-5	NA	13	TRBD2	TGTGCCTGCAGCGGGGGGCCAACAGATACGCAGTATTTT	CACSGGPTDTQYF
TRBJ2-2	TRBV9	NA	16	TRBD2	TGTGCCAGCAGCACAATTCCGGGACTAGATACCGGGGAGCTGTTTTTT	CASSTIPGLDTGELFF
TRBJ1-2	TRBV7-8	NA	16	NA	TGTGCCAGCAGCTTAGCCCCCCCAGGGAACAACTATGGCTACACCTTC	CASSLAPPGNNYGYTF
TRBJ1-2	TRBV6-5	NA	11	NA	TGTGCCAGCAGTTCCTTAGATGGCTACACCTTC	CASSSLDGYTF
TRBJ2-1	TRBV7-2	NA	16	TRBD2	TGTGCCAGCAGCTTATATAGCGGGAGGGCCTACAATGAGCAGTTCTTC	CASSLYSGRAYNEQFF
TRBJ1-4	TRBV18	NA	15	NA	TGTGCCAGCTCACCACCGGGGACTCTAAGTGAAAAACTGTTTTTT	CASSPPGTLSEKLFF
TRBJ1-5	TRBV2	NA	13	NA	TGTGCCAGCAGCGAACAGGGAAATCAGCCCCAGCATTTT	CASSEQGNQPQHF
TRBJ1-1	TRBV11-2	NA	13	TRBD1	TGTGCCAGCAGTTCTTTTCGACAGGGCCTCGAGAACTTT	CASSSFRQGLENF
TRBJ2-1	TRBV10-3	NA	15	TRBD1	TGTGCCATCAGTGAGTCGACAGGGGCTGGCAATGAGCAGTTCTTC	CAISESTGAGNEQFF
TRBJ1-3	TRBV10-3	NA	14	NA	TGTGCCGGGGGGGGGCAGAACTCTGGAAACACCATATATTTT	CAGGGQNSGNTIYF
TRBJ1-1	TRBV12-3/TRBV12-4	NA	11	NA	TGTGCCAGCAGTTCTTCCCCTAGGGCTTTCTTT	CASSSSPRAFF
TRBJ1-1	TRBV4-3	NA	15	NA	TGCGCCAGCAGCCAAGAGGGGGGGGGTAGCACTGAAGCTTTCTTT	CASSQEGGGSTEAFF
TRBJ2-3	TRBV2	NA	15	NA	TGTGCCAGCATGACCCCAAGGGGTAGCACAGATACGCAGTATTTT	CASMTPRGSTDTQYF
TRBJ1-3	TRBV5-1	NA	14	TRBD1	TGCGCCAGCAGCGAAGGACAGGCTGGAAACACCATATATTTT	CASSEGQAGNTIYF
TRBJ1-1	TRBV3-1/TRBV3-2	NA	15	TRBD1	TGTGCCAGCAGGGCAAGACAGGGGCGGAACACTGAAGCTTTCTTT	CASRARQGRNTEAFF
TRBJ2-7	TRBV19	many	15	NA	TGTGCCAGTAGTATAGTTCCGGGGTCATTGTTGGAGCAGTACTTC	CASSIVPGSLLEQYF
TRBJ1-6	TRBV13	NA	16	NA	TGTGCCAGCAGCCTAGAGACCGGGGGGTATAATTCACCCCTCCACTTT	CASSLETGGYNSPLHF
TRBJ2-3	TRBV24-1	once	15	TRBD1	TGTGCCACCGGGGGATTACAGGGGGCGCCGGATACGCAGTATTTT	CATGGLQGAPDTQYF
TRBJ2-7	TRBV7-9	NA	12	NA	TGTGCCAGCAGTCCCCTCCGGGGCGAGCAGTACTTC	CASSPLRGEQYF
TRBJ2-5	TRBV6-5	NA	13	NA	TGTGCCAGCAGAAAGTACCTGGAGGAGACCCAGTACTTC	CASRKYLEETQYF
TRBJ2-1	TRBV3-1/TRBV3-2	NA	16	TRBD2	TGTGCCAGCAGTCAGATTAGCGGGGTCGCCTACAATGAGCAGTTCTTC	CASSQISGVAYNEQFF
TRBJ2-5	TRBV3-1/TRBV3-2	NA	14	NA	TGTGCCAGCAGCCCGGGAGCTAGCCGGGAGACCCAGTACTTC	CASSPGASRETQYF
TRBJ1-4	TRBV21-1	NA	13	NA	TGTGCCAGCAGCAAAGACAGGGGGGAAAAACTGTTTTTT	CASSKDRGEKLFF
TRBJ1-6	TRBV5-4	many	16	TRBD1	TGTGCCAGCAGCTCCTTAGGACAGGGAATGAGGACACCCCTCCACTTT	CASSSLGQGMRTPLHF
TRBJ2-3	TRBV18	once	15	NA	TGTGCCAGCTCGGACCCAGGGGGGAGCACAGATACGCAGTATTTT	CASSDPGGSTDTQYF
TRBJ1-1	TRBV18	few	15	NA	TGTGCCAGCTCGTCCCAGGGTGACGCGAACACTGAAGCTTTCTTT	CASSSQGDANTEAFF
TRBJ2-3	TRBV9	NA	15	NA	TGTGCCAGCAGCGTCAGCGGATCGAGCACAGATACGCAGTATTTT	CASSVSGSSTDTQYF
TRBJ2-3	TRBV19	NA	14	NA	TGTGCCAGTAGTAATATCCTAAGCACAGATACGCAGTATTTT	CASSNILSTDTQYF
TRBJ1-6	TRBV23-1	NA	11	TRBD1	TGCGCCAGCAGTCAAGGGACAGGTCTTTGTTTT	CASSQGTGLCF
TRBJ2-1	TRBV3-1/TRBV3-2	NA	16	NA	TGTGCCAGCAGCCAAGAGAGGCAGAGGGTGCCCAATGAGCAGTTCTTC	CASSQERQRVPNEQFF
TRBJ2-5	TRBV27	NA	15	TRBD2	TGTGCCAGCAGTTGGACGCGGGGGATTGGGGAGACCCAGTACTTC	CASSWTRGIGETQYF
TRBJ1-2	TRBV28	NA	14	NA	TGTGCCAGCAGTCCAAGGACGGGGTACTATGGCTACACCTTC	CASSPRTGYYGYTF
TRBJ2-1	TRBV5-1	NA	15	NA	TGCGCCAGCAGCTGGGGCGGACGCTCCTACAATGAGCAGTTCTTC	CASSWGGRSYNEQFF